The entry below gives a single T cell receptor beta chain sequence along with its context. TCRdb's table, derived via immunoSEQ multiplex PCR, lists solely in-frame clones and lacks some. This sample has over 85,000 clones, with approximately 95% found just once. These data belong to a study of technical replicates of blood from a handful of donors. This CDR3 has 17 residues. Germline CDR1 reads SGDLS; CDR2 reads YYNGEE. V lost 3 bases, J lost 0 bases, and 19 bases lay in between. The clonotype comes from a human donor in good health. Specimen: T cells isolated from PBMCs. The rearrangement uses TRBV9 and TRBJ2-7; TRBD2 might be the D (7 bases). CDR3 protein: CASSAGGGAIGSYEQYF. The CDR3 DNA sequence: TGTGCCAGCAGCGCAGGAGGGGGGGCAATCGGCTCCTACGAGCAGTACTTC.